Below, 28 T cell receptor beta chains from the same sample are listed, as sequenced in a study of T cells in tuberculosis. Described time point: new active TB diagnosis, blood taken before or within 7 days of starting treatment. Profiled with immunoSEQ multiplex PCR; TCRdb holds only in-frame clones, not every one. The sample carries about 50,000 clones, nearly 95% recorded once. Source: PBMCs, taken at tuberculosis diagnosis. These receptors were collected from an adult with tuberculosis.

The rearrangement joins TRBV7-2 to TRBJ2-1, with 10 bases matching TRBD2. Germline V gene data show CDR1 as SGHTA and CDR2 as FQGNSA. J gave up 0 bases and V 5 bases, and 4 bases lay outside the gene matches. This CDR3 comprises 16 residues. The CDR3 reads CASSGSGRPSYNEQFF. CDR3 nucleotide sequence: TGTGCCAGCAGCGGTAGCGGGAGGCCCTCCTACAATGAGCAGTTCTTC.

The rearrangement joins TRBV7-9 to TRBJ1-4; no firm D call. From germline, CDR1 is SEHNR and CDR2 FQNEAQ (reference sequence). The germline V and J ends were trimmed by 2 bases and 2 bases, with 12 bases remaining between them. The length of the CDR3 is 16 residues. DNA of the CDR3: TGTGCCAGCAGCTTAATGGTCGGTTCCACTAATGAAAAACTGTTTTTT. It translates to CASSLMVGSTNEKLFF.

This rearrangement joins TRBV7-9 to TRBJ2-3; D not certain. Trimming shortened V by 5 bases and J by 2 bases, and 17 bases separated the two germline ends. CDR1 SEHNR and CDR2 FQNEAQ come from the germline V gene (reference sequence). CDR3 length equals 16 residues. CDR3 DNA sequence: TGTGCCAGCAGCCCCGGTCCAGCGACCTACACAGATACGCAGTATTTT. Translated, it gives CASSPGPATYTDTQYF.

This clone was recorded a few times. The J gene is TRBJ2-5, the V gene TRBV30; no definite D call. The germline gives CDR1 GTSNPN, CDR2 SVGIG (reference sequence). Trimming removed 2 bases from V and 1 base from J, with 8 bases in between. The CDR3 loop spans 13 amino acids. The CDR3 loop is CAWSLNSQETQYF. The CDR3 DNA reads TGTGCCTGGAGTTTAAACAGCCAAGAGACCCAGTACTTC.

The chain combines TRBV7-8 with TRBJ2-7; 9 bases match TRBD2. Germline V gene sequence: CDR1 SGHVS, CDR2 FQNEAQ. The CDR3 totals 16 residues. The V and J ends lost 4 bases and 2 bases, in that order; junction bases with no gene match: 9. The CDR3 is CASSSFSGSSTYEQYF. Written as DNA, the CDR3 is TGTGCCAGCAGCTCCTTTAGCGGGAGCTCCACCTACGAGCAGTACTTC. Looking up the rest from reference TRBV7-8 and TRBJ2-7 gives the full variable domain: GAGVSQSPRYKVAKRGQDVALRCDPISGHVSLFWYQQALGQGPEFLTYFQNEAQLDKSGLPSDRFFAERPEGSVSTLKIQRTQQEDSAVYLCASSSFSGSSTYEQYFGPGTRLTVT.

The chain uses TRBV2 and TRBJ1-2; 8 bases line up with TRBD1. This CDR3 is built from 12 residues. Germline values: CDR1 SNHLY, CDR2 FYNNEI. Trimming took 8 bases from V and 8 from J; bases not matched to a gene: 7. In DNA, the CDR3 is TGTGCCAGCCTGGACAGGGTTGAGGGCTACACCTTC. It is translated as CASLDRVEGYTF. The full variable domain, completed using reference TRBV2 and TRBJ1-2, is EPEVTQTPSHQVTQMGQEVILRCVPISNHLYFYWYRQILGQKVEFLVSFYNNEISEKSEIFDDQFSVERPDGSNFTLKIRSTKLEDSAMYFCASLDRVEGYTFGSGTRLTVV.

The chain has TRBV27 and TRBJ1-2; TRBD1 matches 8 bases. The trim removed 5 bases at V and 4 bases at J, leaving 6 bases unmatched. This CDR3 region has 14 residues. Germline loops: CDR1 MNHEY, CDR2 SMNVEV (reference sequence). The CDR3 here is CASSKTGVVYGYTF. In DNA, the CDR3 is TGTGCCAGCAGTAAGACAGGGGTGGTCTATGGCTACACCTTC.

The chain has TRBV14 and TRBJ2-7, with D possibly matching TRBD2 (5 bases). CDR1 is SGHDN and CDR2 is FVKESK in the germline V gene. The CDR3 contains 14 residues. The V and J ends lost 5 bases and 3 bases respectively, with 14 bases between them. In DNA, the CDR3 is TGTGCCAGCAGCGAAGGACTTCATAACTACGAGCAGTACTTC. Its translation is CASSEGLHNYEQYF.

This chain links TRBV5-4 with TRBJ2-6, with a possible D match to TRBD1 (5 bases). There are 15 residues in the CDR3. Trimming took 4 bases from V and 2 from J, leaving 10 bases between them. Looked up from germline, CDR1 is SGHNT and CDR2 is YYREEE (reference sequence). The CDR3 is CASSRDSAGANVLTF. The CDR3 DNA is TGTGCCAGCAGCCGAGACAGTGCTGGGGCCAACGTCCTGACTTTC.

V is TRBV9 and J is TRBJ1-1, with D tentatively TRBD1 (5 bases). The CDR3 length is 14 residues. V gave up 4 bases and J gave up 7 bases, with 17 bases separating them. Germline V gene data show CDR1 as SGDLS and CDR2 as YYNGEE. DNA for the CDR3: TGTGCCAGCAGCCCCCTGGGGGGGTTTCATGAAGCTTTCTTT. As protein: CASSPLGGFHEAFF.

This sequence joins TRBV10-3 and TRBJ2-5; the match to TRBD2 covers 7 bases. The CDR3 is 14 amino acids. The germline V gene has CDR1 ENHRY and CDR2 SYGVKD. The V gene end was trimmed by 2 bases and the J gene end by 4 bases; junction bases not matched to a gene: 4. CDR3 loop: CAISETSDSETQYF. CDR3 DNA: TGTGCCATCAGTGAGACTAGCGATTCAGAGACCCAGTACTTC.

The chain combines TRBV9 with TRBJ1-2; 11 nucleotides align to TRBD1. Germline V gene lookup returns CDR1 SGDLS and CDR2 YYNGEE. This CDR3 is built from 15 residues. V dropped 3 bases and J dropped 8; count of bases not matched to a gene: 9. The CDR3 DNA reads as TGTGCCAGCAGCGAGGCGGGACAGGGGGTATTAGGCTACACCTTC. Encoded protein: CASSEAGQGVLGYTF. Variable domain in full (rest from reference TRBV9 and TRBJ1-2): DSGVTQTPKHLITATGQRVTLRCSPRSGDLSVYWYQQSLDQGLQFLIQYYNGEERAKGNILERFSAQQFPDLHSELNLSSLELGDSALYFCASSEAGQGVLGYTFGSGTRLTVV.

The rearrangement joins TRBV19 to TRBJ2-7; TRBD1 agrees at 8 bases. The V segment lost 6 bases and the J segment 3 bases; nucleotides outside the gene matches: 7. This CDR3 has 14 amino acids. The germline CDR1 and CDR2 sequences are LNHDA and SQIVND (reference sequence). For the CDR3, the DNA is TGTGCCAGTAGCGACAGGGGCTCCCTCTACGAGCAGTACTTC. Protein sequence: CASSDRGSLYEQYF.

The chain recombines TRBV19 with TRBJ2-1; weak D call: TRBD2 (5 bases). The CDR3 loop spans 15 amino acids. Per germline, CDR1 LNHDA and CDR2 SQIVND (reference sequence). Trimming took 9 bases from V and 7 from J, leaving 22 bases between them. CDR3 sequence: CASNEGSGAANEQFF. The CDR3 coding sequence is TGTGCCAGCAATGAAGGGAGCGGTGCCGCGAATGAGCAGTTCTTC.

This clone was seen a single time. The chain couples TRBV7-9 to TRBJ2-2, with unresolved D. Trimming removed 1 base at V and 3 bases at J, with 3 bases between. There are 13 residues in the CDR3. The germline V gene encodes CDR1 SEHNR and CDR2 FQNEAQ (reference sequence). CDR3 protein: CASSLVDTGELFF. CDR3 nucleotide sequence: TGTGCCAGCAGCTTAGTAGACACCGGGGAGCTGTTTTTT. The whole variable domain, filled in from reference TRBV7-9 and TRBJ2-2, reads DTGVSQNPRHKITKRGQNVTFRCDPISEHNRLYWYRQTLGQGPEFLTYFQNEAQLEKSRLLSDRFSAERPKGSFSTLEIQRTEQGDSAMYLCASSLVDTGELFFGEGSRLTVL.

The chain has TRBV5-6 and TRBJ1-5; 8 bases are a match to TRBD1. This CDR3 is built from 15 residues. Per the germline V gene, CDR1 is SGHDT and CDR2 is YYEEEE. The ends lost 4 bases at V and 2 bases at J; junction bases unmatched: 5. CDR3 in amino acids: CASSIGQGGNQPQHF. In DNA form, the CDR3 reads TGTGCCAGCAGCATAGGACAGGGCGGCAATCAGCCCCAGCATTTT.

The chain employs TRBV30 and TRBJ2-2; 13 nucleotides align to TRBD2. Germline CDR1 reads GTSNPN; CDR2 reads SVGIG (reference sequence). The CDR3 loop spans 14 amino acids. The V gene end was trimmed by 8 bases and the J gene end by 4 bases; junction bases not matched to a gene: 4. The CDR3 DNA follows: TGTGCCGAACGACTAGCGGGAGGCACCGGGGAGCTGTTTTTT. This codes for CAERLAGGTGELFF.

V and J are TRBV28 and TRBJ1-4; D is unclear. The V end was cut by 3 bases, the J end by 8 bases, with 16 bases between. Germline CDR1 is MDHEN and CDR2 is SYDVKM. This CDR3 is 15 amino acids long. The CDR3 coding sequence is TGTGCCAGCAGTTTTTACTTATCCCCAGCGGAAAAACTGTTTTTT. It is translated as CASSFYLSPAEKLFF.

The chain employs TRBV7-9 and TRBJ2-1; D may be TRBD2 (5 bases). Trimming pared 2 bases from V and 12 bases from J, leaving 11 bases between. The CDR3 covers 12 residues. In germline, CDR1 is SEHNR, CDR2 FQNEAQ (reference sequence). As DNA, the CDR3 is TGTGCCAGCAGCTTAAGGCTAGAGGGGCAGTTCTTC. This translates into CASSLRLEGQFF.

The chain carries TRBV21-1 and TRBJ1-5. TRBV21-1 is assigned pseudogene status. The CDR3 loop spans 13 amino acids. The CDR3 loop reads CASSAIGGQPQHF. In DNA, the CDR3 is TGTGCCAGCAGCGCCATAGGAGGCCAGCCCCAGCATTTT.

The chain uses TRBV18 and TRBJ2-7, with 10 bases identical to TRBD1. CDR3 length: 15 residues. The V gene end was trimmed by 5 bases and the J gene end by 4 bases; junction bases not matched to a gene: 8. In germline, CDR1 is KGHSH, CDR2 LQKENI. The CDR3: CASSRQGASSYEQYF. DNA for the CDR3: TGTGCCAGCTCAAGACAGGGGGCAAGCTCATACGAGCAGTACTTC.

This clone was found once. J is TRBJ2-7 and V is TRBV6-5, with 10 bases that match TRBD2. Germline V gene lookup returns CDR1 MNHEY and CDR2 SVGAGI. The CDR3 is 14 amino acids. V gave up 3 bases and J gave up 3 bases; unmatched junction bases: 2. CDR3 in amino acids: CASSYEREGYEQYF. The DNA of the CDR3 is TGTGCCAGCAGTTATGAGCGGGAGGGCTACGAGCAGTACTTC.

The V gene is TRBV14, the J gene TRBJ1-6, with 8 nucleotides matching TRBD1. CDR1 is SGHDN, CDR2 FVKESK, per germline. After removal of 4 bases from V and 5 bases from J, the junction contained 1 base not matched to a gene. The CDR3 is 14 residues long. The CDR3 DNA is TGTGCCAGCAGCCTACAGGGGGATAATTCACCCCTCCACTTT. This encodes CASSLQGDNSPLHF.

This rearrangement joins TRBV9 to TRBJ2-5, with 13 bases fitting TRBD2. CDR1 SGDLS and CDR2 YYNGEE come from the germline V gene. V trimming: 4 bases; J trimming: 1 base; junction bases outside the gene matches: 4. The CDR3 runs 16 residues. CDR3 region: CASSLGLAGPQETQYF. CDR3 DNA: TGTGCCAGCAGCTTGGGACTAGCGGGACCCCAAGAGACCCAGTACTTC.

V usage is TRBV28 and J usage is TRBJ2-7; 9 bases align to TRBD1. The CDR3 contains 15 residues. Germline values: CDR1 MDHEN, CDR2 SYDVKM. Germline trimming cut 4 bases from V and 4 bases from J; bases unmatched to any gene: 8. The chain's CDR3 is CASSSDRGGPYEQYF. Here the CDR3 DNA reads TGTGCCAGCAGTTCGGACAGGGGAGGTCCTTACGAGCAGTACTTC.

The rearrangement uses TRBV5-1 and TRBJ2-7; 9 bases map to TRBD2. The length of the CDR3 is 16 residues. Germline-derived CDR1 and CDR2 are SGHRS and YFSETQ. V dropped 3 bases and J dropped 4; count of bases not matched to a gene: 11. The CDR3 is CASSWTAAGGGYEQYF. CDR3 sequence (DNA): TGCGCCAGCAGCTGGACCGCAGCGGGAGGTGGATACGAGCAGTACTTC.

This rearrangement joins TRBV7-2 to TRBJ1-1; D call uncertain. The CDR3 totals 13 residues. From germline, CDR1 is SGHTA and CDR2 FQGNSA. V dropped 2 bases and J dropped 1 base, with 5 bases sitting between them. CDR3 DNA sequence: TGTGCCAGCAGCTTAAGCGGGAACACTGAAGCTTTCTTT. This encodes CASSLSGNTEAFF.

The V and J genes are TRBV4-3 and TRBJ2-7; D gene uncertain. The germline gives CDR1 LGHNA, CDR2 YSLEER. V was cut by 4 bases and J by 4 bases, with 11 bases left in between. The CDR3 runs 13 residues. The CDR3 DNA is TGCGCCAGCAGCCGAAAAGTCGGGTACGAGCAGTACTTC. Protein sequence: CASSRKVGYEQYF.